What follows describes a single T cell receptor (beta chain). What it recognizes is unknown. The germline gives CDR1 KGHSH, CDR2 LQKENI. Trimming pared 4 bases from V and 3 bases from J, leaving 10 bases between. The CDR3 runs to 14 residues. The data derive from a study of cytomegalovirus exposure and HLA in healthy donors. Regarding the study as a whole: With high specificity and sensitivity, the classifier reportedly diagnosed cytomegalovirus status. A missense variant in DCLRE1C was later tied to TCR beta V- and J-gene trimming.

The PCR had 60 Vbeta and 13 Jbeta primers. This table comes from immunoSEQ multiplex PCR, and its TCRdb copy is limited to in-frame clones, with some not included. The sample has 75,000 to 95,000 clones, around 84% seen once. Healthy bone marrow donors supplied every sample. This TCR derives from a man between 18 and 29 years old in good health and CMV-seronegative. The V call is TRBV18, the J call TRBJ1-5; D perhaps matches TRBD1 (5 bases). Specimen: PBMCs. CDR3 DNA sequence: TGTGCCAGCTCACGCACAGGAATCAATCAGCCCCAGCATTTT. It is translated as CASSRTGINQPQHF.